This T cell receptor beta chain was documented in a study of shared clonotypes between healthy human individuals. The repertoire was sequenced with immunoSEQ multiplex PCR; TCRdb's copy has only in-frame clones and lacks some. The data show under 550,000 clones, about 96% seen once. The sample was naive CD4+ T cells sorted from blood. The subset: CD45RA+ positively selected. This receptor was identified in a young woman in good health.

CDR3 amino acids: CASSTQGEIWTDTQYF. CDR3 DNA sequence: TGTGCCTCAAGTACTCAGGGGGAGATTTGGACAGATACGCAGTATTTT. The chain couples TRBV19 to TRBJ2-3; 7 bases map to TRBD1. Trimming at V came to 11 bases and at J to 3 bases, leaving 17 bases not matched to a gene. CDR1 is LNHDA and CDR2 is SQIVND in the germline V gene (reference sequence). This CDR3 has 16 residues.